This TCR beta chain originates from a study of blood T cell repertoires in COVID-19. Looking at the study overall: Some COVID-19 samples were acute and others convalescent; all came from the United States, Italy and Spain. Sample material is recorded as cDNA or gDNA derived from T cells, B-cell-depleted T cells, or PBMCs.

Original processing notes: Amplification of reference gene primers was used by the study to estimate nucleated cell counts. Sequencing used immunoSEQ multiplex PCR; TCRdb keeps in-frame clones, though not all of them. The DNA was the basis for D and trimming; V, J and clone size are from that table. The data contain under 300,000 clones, 89% of them singletons. V lost 4 bases, J lost 3 bases, and 14 bases stayed unmatched. Looked up from germline, CDR1 is SGHAT and CDR2 is FQNNGV. CDR3 size: 18 residues. Sequencing used peripheral blood. The V call is TRBV11-2, the J call TRBJ2-7; 11 bases agree with TRBD2. This clonotype was sampled from a woman in her forties who had recovered from COVID-19. CDR3 sequence reads: CASSSKTTSGNRFYEQYF. The CDR3 region has the DNA TGTGCCAGCAGCTCCAAGACGACTAGCGGGAATAGGTTCTACGAGCAGTACTTC.